This entry describes one TCR beta chain. V lost 2 bases and J lost 5, with 7 bases in between. CDR3 length: 12 residues. Per germline, CDR1 LGHDT and CDR2 YNNKEL (reference sequence). The source of the sample is a study of blood T cell repertoires in COVID-19. Study details: Collection of acute and convalescent COVID-19 samples took place in the United States, Italy and Spain. PBMCs, B-cell-depleted T cells, or T cells were the source of the cDNA or gDNA that made up the material.

Residents of about 25 US areas, aged roughly 18 to 95 years, made up the participants. The study assigned cohorts using participant-reported clinical history. Repertoires were generated with immunoSEQ multiplex PCR, while TCRdb's copy carries only in-frame clones and drops some. The sample lists under 300,000 clones, about 86% occurring once. The specimen was PBMCs or T cells enriched from blood (not recorded which). This TCR came from a middle-aged woman with acute COVID-19. This sequence joins TRBV3-1 (or the pseudogene TRBV3-2) and TRBJ2-7; D might be TRBD2 (6 bases). Written as DNA, the CDR3 is TGTGCCAGCAGCCAAACTAGCAACGAGCAGTACTTC. It is translated as CASSQTSNEQYF.